This entry describes one T cell receptor (beta chain). The sample originates from a study of control samples from healthy donors and cancer patients. TCRdb's copy holds only in-frame clones and misses some; the assay was immunoSEQ multiplex PCR. The sample records tens of thousands of clones, almost 85% being singletons. This clonotype originated in a man aged 40-49 years in good health. The sequenced sample consisted of blood.

CDR3 region: CASSQGGDGYTF. The DNA for the CDR3 is TGTGCCAGCAGCCAAGGGGGAGATGGCTACACCTTC. The gene calls are TRBV3-1 (or the pseudogene TRBV3-2) and TRBJ1-2; D gene unclear. The CDR3 sequence is 12 residues long. Germline V gene lookup returns CDR1 LGHDT and CDR2 YNNKEL (reference sequence). V was clipped by 1 base and J by 6 bases, with 6 bases between them.